This T cell receptor beta chain is drawn from a study of cytomegalovirus exposure and HLA in healthy donors. General study findings and limits: There were some public TCRs occurring in many donors, but most TCR sequences were rare. It was fewer than 200 TCR beta chains that were listed as cytomegalovirus-associated.

Assay used: immunoSEQ multiplex PCR; TCRdb lists only in-frame clones, some missing. The table has 150,000 to 200,000 clones, about 90% seen once. Concerning this clone itself: The antigen is not known.

The ends were cut back, 3 bases at V and 5 bases at J, with 10 bases in the middle. This CDR3 region has 13 residues. CDR1 is LNHDA and CDR2 is SQIVND in the germline V gene (reference sequence). The sample was PBMCs. This sequence was found in a young woman in good health and CMV-seronegative. The chain couples TRBV19 to TRBJ1-1; TRBD1 is a possible D gene (5 bases). CDR3: CASSMGPQTEAFF. Here the CDR3 DNA reads TGTGCCAGTAGTATGGGACCCCAGACTGAAGCTTTCTTT. The whole variable domain, remainder taken from reference TRBV19 and TRBJ1-1, is DGGITQSPKYLFRKEGQNVTLSCEQNLNHDAMYWYRQDPGQGLRLIYYSQIVNDFQKGDIAEGYSVSREKKESFPLTVTSAQKNPTAFYLCASSMGPQTEAFFGQGTRLTVV.